The rows below give T cell receptor beta chains drawn from one sample of a study of T cell changes during pregnancy in multiple sclerosis. TCRdb's copy holds only in-frame clones and misses some; the assay was immunoSEQ multiplex PCR. The sample carries about 34,000 clones, 75% to 90% recorded once. The sequenced sample was CD8+ T cells from peripheral blood mononuclear cells, obtained after pregnancy. These receptors all stem from a female donor with multiple sclerosis, enrolled in a pregnancy study. CDR3s leave out the opening cysteine and the closing phenylalanine or tryptophan. Each record gives: clone size, CDR3 length, J gene, V gene, CDR3 protein. Some rows mark clone size as missing; the rest say once, few, many or name a class of expanded clone.

NA,14,TRBJ1-1,TRBV7-8,ASSHPRDRGNTEAF
NA,11,TRBJ1-2,TRBV29-1,SVDPYSNYGYT
NA,11,TRBJ2-7,TRBV7-2,ASSLELVYEQY
once,12,TRBJ2-7,TRBV6-4,ASSDGGGAGEQY
NA,13,TRBJ2-7,TRBV11-2,ASSASTGSSYEQY
once,12,TRBJ2-7,TRBV27,ASGAMGGRPEQY
NA,12,TRBJ2-3,TRBV5-5,ASSLKAPGDTQY
NA,12,TRBJ2-7,TRBV9,ASSVGRLGDEQY
NA,11,TRBJ2-1,TRBV4-1,ASSPRGLAGKF
NA,15,TRBJ2-6,TRBV25-1,ASSFQGVPSGANVLT
NA,12,TRBJ2-1,TRBV19,ASSGTVVYNEQF
NA,12,TRBJ2-7,TRBV11-2,ASSGYRGSYEQY
NA,13,TRBJ1-5,TRBV19,ASSITRGGGQPQH
NA,11,TRBJ2-1,TRBV29-1,SAAGLAGNEQF
NA,13,TRBJ2-1,TRBV27,ASSLSAVPANEQF
NA,15,TRBJ1-6,TRBV27,ASSLSTESSYNSPLH
NA,12,TRBJ1-1,TRBV11-2,ASSPLRGNTEAF
NA,13,TRBJ2-5,TRBV10-3,AISESGGVLETQY
NA,11,TRBJ1-1,TRBV7-8,ASSLTGNTEAF
NA,12,TRBJ1-4,TRBV19,ASSGDATNEKLF
NA,12,TRBJ1-1,TRBV5-5,ASSLWGGVTEAF
NA,14,TRBJ1-4,TRBV30,AWSDREFLANEKLF
NA,11,TRBJ2-7,TRBV15,ATSRRGNAEQY
NA,15,TRBJ2-7,TRBV7-9,ASSPTNPQRGPYEQY
NA,13,TRBJ2-7,TRBV5-4,ASSSPGTGDYEQY
NA,12,TRBJ2-5,TRBV30,AWSVVSSQETQY
NA,13,TRBJ2-1,TRBV6-1,ASRDGTGVDNEQF
NA,14,TRBJ1-1,TRBV7-2,ASSFPGQEVNTEAF
NA,12,TRBJ2-7,TRBV6-5,ASSFGGSDYEQY
once,14,TRBJ2-2,TRBV7-7,ASSLSVAGGTGELF
few,13,TRBJ1-2,TRBV5-1,ASSSNTLIGNGYT
NA,12,TRBJ2-2,TRBV2,ASRAGGAVWELF
NA,11,TRBJ1-5,TRBV27,ASSSTGVRPQH
NA,12,TRBJ2-2,TRBV29-1,SVQREGPAGELF
NA,12,TRBJ1-4,TRBV9,ASSVGRGSEKLF
NA,13,TRBJ2-7,TRBV7-2,ASSSPGGGVREQY
NA,12,TRBJ2-1,TRBV10-3,ATGGGQGLNEQF
NA,12,TRBJ1-2,TRBV5-6,ASSLTGARHGYT
NA,15,TRBJ1-1,TRBV9,ASSVEGRGTLNTEAF
few,13,TRBJ1-5,TRBV19,ASRVMTGSNQPQH
NA,10,TRBJ2-2,TRBV6-5,ASSQFTGELF
medium-sized,12,TRBJ1-6,TRBV18,ASSLLGVNSPLH